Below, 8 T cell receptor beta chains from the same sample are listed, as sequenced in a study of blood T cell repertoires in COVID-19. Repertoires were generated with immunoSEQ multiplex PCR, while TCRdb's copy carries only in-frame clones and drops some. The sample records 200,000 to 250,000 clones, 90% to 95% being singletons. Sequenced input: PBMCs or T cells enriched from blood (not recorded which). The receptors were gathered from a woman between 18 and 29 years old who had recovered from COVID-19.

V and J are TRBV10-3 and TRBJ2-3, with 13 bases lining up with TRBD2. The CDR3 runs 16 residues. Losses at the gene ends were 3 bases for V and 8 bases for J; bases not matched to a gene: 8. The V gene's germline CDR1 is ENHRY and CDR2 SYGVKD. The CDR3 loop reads CAISDPGTSGVGTQYF. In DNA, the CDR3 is TGTGCCATCAGTGACCCAGGGACTAGCGGGGTGGGTACGCAGTATTTT.

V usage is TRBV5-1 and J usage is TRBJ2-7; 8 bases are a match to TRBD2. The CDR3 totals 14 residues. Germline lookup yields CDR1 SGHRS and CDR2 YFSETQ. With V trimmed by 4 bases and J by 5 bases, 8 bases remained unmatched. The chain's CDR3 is CASSPAGARNEQYF. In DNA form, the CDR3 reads TGCGCCAGCAGCCCAGCGGGAGCTAGGAACGAGCAGTACTTC.

CDR3 region: CASSLNPGTGRGYTF. The CDR3 DNA is TGTGCCAGCAGCCTTAACCCCGGGACAGGGAGGGGCTACACCTTC. V and J are TRBV7-3 and TRBJ1-2; 9 bases are a match to TRBD1. V shed 5 bases and J 8 bases; nucleotides not matched to a gene: 12. Per the germline V gene, CDR1 is SGHTA and CDR2 is FQGTGA. The length of the CDR3 is 15 residues.

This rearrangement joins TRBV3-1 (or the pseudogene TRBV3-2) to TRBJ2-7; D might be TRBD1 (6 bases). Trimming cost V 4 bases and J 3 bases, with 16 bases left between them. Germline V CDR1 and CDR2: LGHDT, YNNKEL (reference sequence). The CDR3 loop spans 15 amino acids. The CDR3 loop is CASSRRDNPSYEQYF. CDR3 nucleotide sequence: TGTGCCAGCAGCCGCCGGGACAACCCAAGCTACGAGCAGTACTTC.

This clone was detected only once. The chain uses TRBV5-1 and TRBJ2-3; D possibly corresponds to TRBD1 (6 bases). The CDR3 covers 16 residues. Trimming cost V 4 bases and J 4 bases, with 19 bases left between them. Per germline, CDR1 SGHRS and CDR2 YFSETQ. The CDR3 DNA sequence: TGCGCCAGCAGCAAAGGGACAACCAGTGGCGCAGATACGCAGTATTTT. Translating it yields CASSKGTTSGADTQYF.

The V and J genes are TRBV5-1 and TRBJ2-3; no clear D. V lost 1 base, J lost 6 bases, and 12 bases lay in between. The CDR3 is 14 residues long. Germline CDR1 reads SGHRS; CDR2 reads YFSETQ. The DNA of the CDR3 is TGCGCCAGCAGCTTGAGGAACGGGTGGGATACGCAGTATTTT. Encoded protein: CASSLRNGWDTQYF.

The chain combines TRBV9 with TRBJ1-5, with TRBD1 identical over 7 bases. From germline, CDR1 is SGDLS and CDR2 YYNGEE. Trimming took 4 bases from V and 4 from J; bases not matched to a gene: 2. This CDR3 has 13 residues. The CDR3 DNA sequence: TGTGCCAGCAGCCAGGGGGGAAATCAGCCCCAGCATTTT. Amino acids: CASSQGGNQPQHF. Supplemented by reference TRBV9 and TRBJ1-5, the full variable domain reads DSGVTQTPKHLITATGQRVTLRCSPRSGDLSVYWYQQSLDQGLQFLIQYYNGEERAKGNILERFSAQQFPDLHSELNLSSLELGDSALYFCASSQGGNQPQHFGDGTRLSIL.

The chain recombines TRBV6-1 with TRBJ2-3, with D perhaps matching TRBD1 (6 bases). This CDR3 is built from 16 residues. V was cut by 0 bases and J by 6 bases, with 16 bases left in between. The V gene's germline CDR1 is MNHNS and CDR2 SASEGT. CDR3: CASSEATGRPPDTQYF. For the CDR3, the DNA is TGTGCCAGCAGTGAAGCGACAGGAAGGCCTCCGGATACGCAGTATTTT.